This T cell receptor beta chain was sequenced during a study of a mutant IDH1 vaccine in newly diagnosed glioma (TCRdb year 2021). Study-wide context: Of the approximately 33 patients who were treated, around 60% were male and approximately 38% were female, and the mean age was approximately 40 years. Before enrollment, patients had received standard therapy of radiotherapy alone, temozolomide alone, or radiochemotherapy with temozolomide; most received the combination. Longitudinal TCRB deep sequencing was performed for some 25 treated patients wherever samples were available for exploratory analyses. Peripheral blood was collected at six visits: V03 (baseline), V05, V07, V10, V12 and V13. Broad study findings and their caveats: Pseudoprogression appeared unrelated to alterations in the top peripheral T cell clonotypes detected by TCRB sequencing. Across multiple MHC alleles, vaccine-induced immune responses were seen in more than 90% of patients. The authors stated that sample limitations prevented analyses of patient blood samples from being reproduced. Selection of PBMC samples for TCRB deep sequencing was based on availability.

The time point label of this sample denotes: baseline, week 1 (first vaccination visit). This specimen's treatment or condition label, interpreted: pre-vaccination baseline after standard-of-care therapy. All donors had newly diagnosed IDH1-mutant astrocytomas of WHO grade 3 or 4 that showed loss of nuclear ATRX. The samples were drawn from NOA16, a multicentre, single-arm, open-label phase I trial in Germany that tested a mutant IDH1 peptide vaccine in humans for the first time. For immunogenicity testing, the blood drawn at visit V03 was used as the baseline sample. The DNeasy Blood and Tissue Kit was used to extract genomic DNA from EDTA blood for TCRB sequencing. V lost 0 bases and J lost 4 bases; the stretch between them is 13 bases long. CDR1 SGDLS and CDR2 YYNGEE are derived from the germline V gene. The cysteine opens and the phenylalanine closes a CDR3 of 15 amino acids. Just the 45-base CDR3 DNA is kept, in frame starting at base 1.

Library generation was performed with the immunoSEQ multiplex PCR assay. Following the manufacturer's protocol, the hsTCRB Kit was used to amplify rearranged TCR beta chain sequences. TCRB libraries were sequenced on an Illumina MiSeq. Per the authors' processing: The proprietary platform of the kit vendor was used for demultiplexing, trimming and gene mapping. TCRdb holds this immuneACCESS table with in-frame rearrangements only. Some clones are missing; in checked studies, unresolved V genes explain under half, and the rest has no known cause. V, J and clone size reflect that table, while D and trimming were determined from the DNA. This sample lists over 55,000 clones; about four fifths were detected once. The ten most abundant clones make up under 6% of the sample. About this clone itself: Its specific antigen is unknown. One base away there is no much larger clone; base qualities are not given.

This TCR was recovered from a woman younger than 35 with glioma. Some clones in this sample may be carry-over from other donors' samples. The sample consisted of peripheral blood mononuclear cells (PBMCs), taken from a glioma patient treated with radiotherapy, temozolomide or both. This receptor chain uses TRBV9 and TRBJ2-5; the D gene is tentatively TRBD1 or TRBD2, each matching 5 bases. The DNA reads as follows: TGTGCCAGCAGCGTAGCTGAGGGGATCACAGAGACCCAGTACTTC. Translated, this gives CASSVAEGITETQYF.